Listed below are T cell receptor beta chains from one sample, sequenced in a study of identical twins. TCRdb called the 5' RACE reads again in MiXCR, with one record for every CDR3 protein. This table holds roughly 1,500,000 distinct CDR3 sequences, about 31% found once. The sample taken for sequencing was cord blood. Source of these receptors: a newborn girl in good health. Each CDR3 is given with its conserved first and last residue. Fields, in order: V gene, J gene, CDR3 protein.

V gene: TRBV28
J gene: TRBJ1-1
CDR3 protein: CASSLKGRQGATEAFF

V gene: TRBV9
J gene: TRBJ1-2
CDR3 protein: CASSIGTGHGYTF

V gene: TRBV21-1
J gene: TRBJ2-1
CDR3 protein: CASSKRLQRGQGNEQFF

V gene: TRBV20-1
J gene: TRBJ1-5
CDR3 protein: CSGTLRQGNQPQHF

V gene: TRBV11-2
J gene: TRBJ2-1
CDR3 protein: CASSWDNEQFF

V gene: TRBV12-3/TRBV12-4
J gene: -
CDR3 protein: CASRRLAGGHNEQYF

V gene: TRBV6-1
J gene: TRBJ2-7
CDR3 protein: CASSPGWGAYEQYF

V gene: TRBV30
J gene: TRBJ2-7
CDR3 protein: CAWSVALYEQYF

V gene: TRBV11-2
J gene: TRBJ2-5
CDR3 protein: CASSLRVGQYF

V gene: TRBV5-6
J gene: TRBJ2-7
CDR3 protein: CASSFSSTSRSDEQYF

V gene: TRBV14
J gene: TRBJ1-6
CDR3 protein: CASSQDLGRLNSPLHF

V gene: TRBV29-1
J gene: TRBJ2-7
CDR3 protein: CSVRPGGYEQYF

V gene: TRBV7-9
J gene: TRBJ1-4
CDR3 protein: CASSLIQGPEKLFF

V gene: TRBV7-9
J gene: TRBJ2-7
CDR3 protein: CASSFGFLESYEQYF

V gene: TRBV2
J gene: TRBJ2-4
CDR3 protein: CASRRQEILAKNIQYF

V gene: TRBV6-2/TRBV6-3
J gene: TRBJ2-1
CDR3 protein: CASSDPRGSYSEQFF

V gene: TRBV25-1
J gene: TRBJ2-3
CDR3 protein: CASSESDRDTDTQYF

V gene: TRBV12-3/TRBV12-4
J gene: TRBJ1-2
CDR3 protein: CASSSLSRARNGYTF

V gene: TRBV5-1
J gene: TRBJ2-4
CDR3 protein: CASSAPDRTGAKNIQYF

V gene: TRBV6-5
J gene: TRBJ1-1
CDR3 protein: CASSYIWNTEAFF

V gene: TRBV28
J gene: TRBJ2-7
CDR3 protein: CASSLAGRWYEQYF

V gene: TRBV5-1
J gene: TRBJ2-3
CDR3 protein: CARKTSPTDTQYF

V gene: TRBV20-1
J gene: TRBJ2-1
CDR3 protein: CSAMTSGGDEQFF

V gene: TRBV28
J gene: TRBJ1-2
CDR3 protein: CASYASPDYGYTF

V gene: TRBV6-1
J gene: TRBJ2-5
CDR3 protein: CASSWTSAKYQETQYF

V gene: TRBV7-2
J gene: TRBJ2-3
CDR3 protein: CASSLGFRQLMSTDTQYF

V gene: TRBV4-2
J gene: TRBJ2-2
CDR3 protein: CASSQERAGAVGELFF

V gene: TRBV20-1
J gene: TRBJ2-3
CDR3 protein: CSAFSAGGPTDTQYF

V gene: TRBV11-2
J gene: TRBJ1-6
CDR3 protein: CASSSSGVNSPLHF

V gene: TRBV3-1
J gene: TRBJ2-3
CDR3 protein: CASSPGRPSTDTQYF

V gene: TRBV6-6
J gene: TRBJ2-1
CDR3 protein: CASSSRAGGIYNEQFF

V gene: TRBV7-9
J gene: TRBJ2-5
CDR3 protein: CASSSPDSLETQYF

V gene: TRBV10-3
J gene: TRBJ2-3
CDR3 protein: CAVKKFGTSGSEGSDTQYF

V gene: TRBV9
J gene: TRBJ2-3
CDR3 protein: CASSATAGGTDTQYF

V gene: TRBV12-3/TRBV12-4
J gene: TRBJ2-5
CDR3 protein: CASRRGLAVQETQYF